This T cell receptor beta chain was sequenced for a study of blood T cell repertoires in COVID-19. About the study: Both acute and convalescent COVID-19 samples were obtained from the United States, Italy and Spain.

How the authors handled the data: Estimates of nucleated cell counts were drawn from the amplification of reference gene primers. Data came from immunoSEQ multiplex PCR; TCRdb stores just in-frame clones and leaves some out. V, J and clone size are those of that table, while D and trimming were read from the DNA. The sample has hundreds of thousands of clones, around nine tenths seen once. The CDR3 contains 15 residues. Germline lookup yields CDR1 KGHSH and CDR2 LQKENI. The germline V and J ends were trimmed by 1 base and 4 bases, with 10 bases remaining between them. This sequence joins TRBV18 and TRBJ2-2; D is possibly TRBD2 (5 bases). The sample comprised PBMCs or T cells enriched from blood (not recorded which). This clonotype was sampled from a woman in her sixties or seventies who had recovered from COVID-19. The CDR3 nucleotides are TGTGCCAGCTCACCACTTATGGGAGCCACCGGGGAGCTGTTTTTT. Amino acid sequence: CASSPLMGATGELFF.